The present entry profiles one T cell receptor beta chain with its context. TCRdb keeps only in-frame clones here, not all; method: immunoSEQ multiplex PCR. The repertoire holds some 100,000 clones, 90% to 95% seen once, with just over 0.9% in the top ten. The V and J ends lost 1 base and 3 bases respectively, with 13 bases between them. CDR3 size: 15 residues. CDR1 and CDR2 from the germline V gene are SGHTA and FQGNSA. Patients each gave 1 to 8 samples, pretreatment and on-treatment. The data derive from a study of PD-L1 blockade in urothelial cancer. Study context: Males with bladder-origin urothelial cancer made up about 90% of the 29 patients. Between 0 and 3 prior chemotherapy regimens had been given to patients.

This sequence joins TRBV7-2 and TRBJ2-7, with D possibly being TRBD2 (7 bases). This receptor was identified in a woman of 80 years or more with urothelial cancer. This sample comprised PBMCs, obtained around atezolizumab (anti-PD-L1) treatment. CDR3 nucleotide sequence: TGTGCCAGCAGCTTAGGTCCGGGGGGCTTCTACGAGCAGTACTTC. Translating gives CASSLGPGGFYEQYF.